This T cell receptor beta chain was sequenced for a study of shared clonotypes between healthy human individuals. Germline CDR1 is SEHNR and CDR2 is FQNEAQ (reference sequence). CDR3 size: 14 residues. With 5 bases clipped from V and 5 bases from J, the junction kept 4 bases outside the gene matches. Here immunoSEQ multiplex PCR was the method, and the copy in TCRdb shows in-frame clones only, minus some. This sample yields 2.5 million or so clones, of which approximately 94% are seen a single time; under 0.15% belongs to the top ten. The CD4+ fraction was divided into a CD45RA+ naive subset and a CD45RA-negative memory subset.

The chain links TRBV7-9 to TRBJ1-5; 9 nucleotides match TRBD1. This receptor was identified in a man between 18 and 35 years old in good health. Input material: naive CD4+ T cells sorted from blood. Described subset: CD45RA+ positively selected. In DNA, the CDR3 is TGTGCCAGCAGCCAGGGACAGGGATATCAGCCCCAGCATTTT. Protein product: CASSQGQGYQPQHF.